The clone carrying this T cell receptor (beta chain) was recorded many times. The antigen is not known. This entry is derived from a study of CD8 T cells in ankylosing spondylitis. Using quantitative 5'-RACE with molecular barcodes, the authors made TCR beta libraries. TCRdb passed the 5' RACE reads through MiXCR, listing each CDR3 protein once. The table lists fewer than 550,000 distinct CDR3 sequences, approximately 5% of them singletons. Whole-study results and caveats: Apparently characteristic of ankylosing spondylitis blood was a TCR beta motif (roughly eight highly homologous variants). Prior work had noted some motif variants in reactive arthritis blood and synovial fluid. Disease-linked clones reportedly showed significant enrichment in matched ankylosing spondylitis synovial fluid.

The V segment lost 4 bases and the J segment 4 bases; nucleotides outside the gene matches: 9. The CDR3 length is 16 residues. Germline-derived CDR1 and CDR2 are SGHVS and FQNEAQ. This chain connects TRBV7-8 to TRBJ2-2, with 7 bases that match TRBD1. Sequencing was carried out using blood, either unsorted or a sorted T cell fraction (not recorded which). The TCR originated in a male donor with ankylosing spondylitis. The CDR3 DNA sequence: TGTGCCAGCAGCTCGGCCCGGGACAGATTCACCGGGGAGCTGTTTTTT. It codes for CASSSARDRFTGELFF.